The clone carrying this TCR beta chain has a single count. The record originates from a study of blood T cell repertoires in COVID-19. Overall study context: There were acute and convalescent COVID-19 samples, and they came from the United States, Italy and Spain. Nucleic acid was either cDNA or gDNA, and it came from T cells, B-cell-depleted T cells, or PBMCs.

Study processing details: Estimates of nucleated cell counts were drawn from the amplification of reference gene primers. Here immunoSEQ multiplex PCR was the method, and the copy in TCRdb shows in-frame clones only, minus some. The V and J calls and the clone size are those of that table, but D and trimming were determined from the DNA. This sample has more than 40,000 clones, with 88% found just once. Trimming left V 6 bases short and J 5 bases short, with 14 bases between. The CDR3 sequence is 14 residues long. Germline V lookup: CDR1 SGHVS, CDR2 FQNEAQ. Sequenced material: peripheral blood. This TCR was sampled from a middle-aged man with active COVID-19. The chain has TRBV7-8 and TRBJ2-1, with D possibly matching TRBD1 (6 bases). As DNA, the CDR3 is TGTGCCAGCAGGGCCTGGGGGCTCAACAATGAGCAGTTCTTC. Its protein is CASRAWGLNNEQFF.